This T cell receptor beta chain was sequenced in a study of identical twins. Study observations and caveats: Monozygotic twins shared more out-of-frame TCR alpha than recombination models predicted.

MiXCR was run by TCRdb on the 5' RACE reads, yielding one entry per CDR3 protein. The table records fewer than 250,000 distinct CDR3 sequences, 7% to 8.5% of them present only once. Comments on this clonotype: Antigen: not known.

The CDR3 runs 15 residues. In germline, CDR1 is DFQATT, CDR2 SNEGSKA (reference sequence). A further study also used this sample, focusing on yellow fever vaccine responses in identical twins.

The sequence derives from a woman between 18 and 29 years old in good health. The V gene is TRBV20-1, the J gene TRBJ2-1; the match to TRBD1 covers 9 bases. The sample taken for sequencing was CD8+ T cells sorted from blood. The CDR3 here is CSVRNRGQYYNEQFF. The CDR3 DNA sequence: TGCAGCGTCCGAAACAGGGGGCAATACTACAATGAGCAGTTCTTC.